This T cell receptor (beta chain) was recovered during a study of identical twins. Unique molecular identifiers were present on cDNA, and template switching added a universal primer site. TCRdb redid the calling of the 5' RACE reads with MiXCR, one entry per CDR3 protein. The sample shows around 340,000 distinct CDR3 sequences, 9% to 15% of them seen only once. A few counts support this clonotype. Its specificity is unknown. The study, taken as a whole, reports: Insertions were fewer in abundant cord blood beta clonotypes, whereas memory repertoires showed none of this pattern.

Trimming cost V 4 bases and J 7 bases; bases outside gene matches: 11. This CDR3 region has 15 residues. CDR1 and CDR2 from the germline V gene are SGHTS and YDEGEE. The sample was also reused in another study, on yellow fever vaccine responses in identical twins.

This clonotype originated in a young woman in good health. Sequencing input: CD8+ T cells sorted from blood. The chain is built from TRBV5-8 and TRBJ2-1, with 7 bases identical to TRBD2. The CDR3 region has the DNA TGTGCCAGCAGCGAAGTGACCGTGCGGGGGAATGAGCAGTTCTTC. The encoded protein is CASSEVTVRGNEQFF. Looking up the rest from reference TRBV5-8 and TRBJ2-1 gives the full variable domain: EAGVTQSPTHLIKTRGQQATLRCSPISGHTSVYWYQQALGLGLQFLLWYDEGEERNRGNFPPRFSGRQFPNYSSELNVNALELEDSALYLCASSEVTVRGNEQFFGPGTRLTVL.